This T cell receptor (beta chain) emerged from a study of regulatory T cells in long-lasting Graves disease (dated by TCRdb to 2020 to 2023). For the wider study: Antithyroid drugs had been taken for less than 3 months by newly diagnosed Graves' disease patients. Persistent Graves' disease patients were compared with newly diagnosed Graves' disease patients by peripheral blood TCR sequencing and RNA sequencing. The study was registered as a clinical trial and conducted in China. A total of around 35 samples underwent TCR sequencing, from about 13 patients with persistent Graves' disease and some 20 patients with newly diagnosed Graves' disease. The study at large found these results: Persistent disease showed preferential use of TRBV28, TRBJ1-2 and TRBJ2-5, whereas newly diagnosed disease favored TRBV20-1 and TRBJ2-1. Sequencing and analysis were limited to the TCR beta chain. As a limitation, the authors acknowledged that the small sample size may reduce accuracy. Peripheral blood alone was examined, since thyroid tissue, which constituted the primary lesion, could not be accessed. Persistent patients shared more public clonotypes among themselves (2,741) than newly diagnosed patients did (roughly 920). Lower TCR Shannon entropy and fewer highly expanded clones were observed in persistent Graves' disease patients than in newly diagnosed patients, which suggested clonal expansion.

The CDR3 numbers 14 residues from cysteine through phenylalanine. Kept here is only the CDR3 DNA, which spans 42 bases and is read in frame from base 1. V loses 6 bases of germline sequence and J loses 3 bases, and the interval between the two ends is 12 bases. In the germline V gene, CDR1 corresponds to SGHVS and CDR2 to FQNEAQ. The time point tag for this specimen amounts to: newly diagnosed GD, antithyroid drugs for less than 3 months. RNA was extracted from PBMCs in TRIzol for both TCR sequencing and RNA sequencing. The diagnosis of Graves' disease followed American Thyroid Association guidelines. The patients came from an endocrinology department in Xi'an, China. Each patient gave roughly 8.4 milliliters of peripheral blood, collected in an EDTA anticoagulant tube. Ficoll Paque Plus density gradient separation was used to isolate PBMCs, and no further T cell sorting was performed. An Agilent 2100 Bioanalyzer and agarose gel were used to assess RNA quality, and a NanoDrop 2000 was used to measure RNA concentration.

This clonotype occurred many times. Its antigen remains unidentified. No quality values exist for individual bases; no much larger clone is one base distant. The receptor library was made with multiplex PCR. Reads for this sample came from an Illumina HiSeq 4000. CDR3 regions were amplified by Arm-PCR with iRepertoire HTBI primers to construct TCR beta libraries. PCR products were gel purified before sequencing. In the source study's methods: Gene usage analysis of CDR3 amino acid clonotypes used the roughly 60 TRBV and 14 to 15 TRBJ segments found across samples. COPE and FqMerger were used to merge the filtered high-quality paired reads into contigs. Contigs were aligned with BLAST to IMGT TRBV, TRBD and TRBJ reference genes, and CDR3 was defined per IMGT. Clonotypes above 0.1% frequency were classified as highly expanded clones. Repertoire diversity was measured by Shannon entropy, and V-J evenness by the Gini coefficient. Clonotypes shared by more than one individual were considered public. TCRdb itself trimmed the public reads at Q25 with fastp, ran MiXCR and retained productive beta chains. Each entry merges the rows of one CDR3 protein and shows their most common DNA and genes. TCRdb's processing, not the study's, gives the V and J calls here. This sample gives about 530,000 distinct CDR3 sequences in total; roughly 16% of them show up just once. The ten largest clones capture 20% to 25% of the sample.

The data also belong to a second study, concerning T cells in Graves' hyperthyroidism and ophthalmopathy. Per that second paper: Stable Graves' hyperthyroidism was defined as no progression to ophthalmopathy during 18 months of follow-up. Hyperthyroidism patients were newly diagnosed, had a disease duration of under 2 months, and were aged 18 to 65 years. Exclusion was applied to patients with uncontrolled infections, other autoimmune diseases, pregnancy or lactation. Diagnoses relied on clinical symptoms, serum thyroxine and TRAb, thyroid ultrasound and orbital computed tomography. The first round of RT-PCR for the TCR CDR3 was performed with the HTBI primer set and the Qiagen OneStep RT-PCR kit. Blood samples also contained most of the expanded thyroid clonotypes (frequency above 0.001), which suggests that blood repertoires may reflect thyroid immune responses. A 13 V-J signature model separated ophthalmopathy from stable hyperthyroidism, with just over 85% sensitivity and about 81% specificity in cross-validation and 80%/75% in testing. In validation, the model predicted progression to ophthalmopathy with just under 71% sensitivity and over 72% specificity, a median of 6.5 months before onset. To identify TCR V-J signatures that set the groups apart, the researchers used a discovery cohort of more than 95 patients, made up of 40 to 45 with Graves' ophthalmopathy and about 59 with stable Graves' hyperthyroidism. Prospective prediction of ophthalmopathy was tested in an independent validation cohort consisting of 18 to 20 hyperthyroidism patients and some 15 patients who later progressed to ophthalmopathy. For training and testing, the roughly 97 patients in the discovery cohort were randomly divided in a 7:3 ratio. In addition, the study compared T-cell repertoires in thyroid tissue and in blood from roughly six Graves' hyperthyroidism patients. After blood sampling, hyperthyroidism patients were treated with methimazole at a starting dose of 30 mg daily, and ophthalmopathy patients were treated with high-dose intravenous methylprednisolone. A second multiplex PCR round built the libraries, followed by size selection and purification. Paired-end sequencing of the libraries was performed with 100 bp reads on an Illumina HiSeq2000. SOAPnuke was used to process the raw data, with reads discarded if the reads contained adapters or uncalled bases, had a mean Phred below 15, or lacked an exact constant-primer or identifier match. High-quality paired reads were merged using COPE v1.2.5, and each unique nucleotide sequence was defined as a clonotype. MiTCR v1.1 was used to align the clonotypes against IMGT TRBV, TRBD and TRBJ reference segments. The analysis included only V-J combinations with a frequency above 0.0001, which together covered roughly 99% of the repertoires. A TCS score was defined as the ratio of F50 (clonal expansion) to E x V (chaos), with BLOSUM62-based TCRdist applied between CDR3 peptides within each V-J. Welch's t-statistics and random forest reduced around 550 V-J features to roughly 13, which were used in a naive Bayes classifier (R e1071). Sample size was not statistically predetermined, and investigators were not blinded to group allocation. TCR Vbeta CDR3 sequencing of some 140 peripheral blood samples (under 45 ophthalmopathy, approximately 80 hyperthyroidism and some 17 progressor patients) is reported in the paper.

The chain links TRBV7-8 with TRBJ1-5; the D gene assignment is ambiguous. The clonotype originates from a woman aged 35-65 years with Graves disease. Donor details come from another sample of the same person, matched by shared clones. The sample was peripheral blood mononuclear cells (PBMCs), taken at new diagnosis, from a patient treated with antithyroid drugs. Read as DNA, the sequence is TGTGCCAGCAGTCATACTCCGTCCAATCAGCCCCAGCATTTT. This yields the protein CASSHTPSNQPQHF.